This T cell receptor beta chain was captured by sequencing in a study of blood T cell repertoires in COVID-19. Across the study: T cells, B-cell-depleted T cells, or PBMCs provided the cDNA or gDNA that served as material.

Sequencing used immunoSEQ multiplex PCR; TCRdb keeps in-frame clones, though not all of them. The sample carries 250,000 or so clones, roughly 90% recorded once. The V end lost 7 bases, the J end lost 6 bases, and 9 bases lay between the germline ends. The CDR3 sequence is 11 residues long. This chain uses TRBV12-3 or TRBV12-4 with TRBJ1-1; D unclear. This receptor was identified in a woman in her 30s with acute COVID-19. The sample was PBMCs or T cells enriched from blood (not recorded which). CDR3 protein: CASIRDSEAFF. CDR3 coding DNA: TGTGCCAGCATAAGAGACTCTGAAGCTTTCTTT.